The clone carrying this TCR beta chain was seen once. What it recognizes is unknown. This entry comes from a study of PD-1 blockade in classical Hodgkin lymphoma. General study results and limits: Healthy donors were reported to have higher baseline TCR diversity than newly diagnosed patients. The study found complete responders had baseline diversity similar to newly diagnosed patients.

This CDR3 comprises 13 residues. Germline V gives CDR1 SGHNT, CDR2 YENEEA. Trimming pared 5 bases from V and 6 bases from J, leaving 13 bases between. Time point described: cycle 4 day 1 (C4D1), after more than five weeks of nivolumab. All trial patients relapsed after autologous stem cell transplantation. The data were produced by immunoSEQ multiplex PCR, yet TCRdb's version contains in-frame clones alone and is incomplete. The sample comprises 50,000 or so clones, 85% to 90% of which are singletons, and about 15% rests with the top ten. The sample consisted of peripheral blood mononuclear cells (PBMCs), taken before the fourth cycle of nivolumab. The V call is TRBV11-3, the J call TRBJ1-2; TRBD1 is a possible D gene (5 bases). The TCR was taken from a human donor with classical Hodgkin lymphoma. CDR3: CASSLYRSDGYTF. The CDR3 DNA follows: TGTGCCAGCAGCCTTTACAGGTCCGATGGCTACACCTTC.